This passage covers 14 T cell receptor beta chains from one sample sequenced in a study of OX40 agonist ivuxolimab in advanced cancers. Receptor libraries were prepared by the immunoSEQ multiplex PCR assay. As stored in TCRdb, this immuneACCESS dataset retains in-frame rearrangements with V and J assigned. A fraction of the clones does not appear; measured against another copy, unresolved V genes explain less than half of the discrepancy, and the remainder lacks a known reason. This sample holds around 48,000 clones; roughly three quarters were observed only once. Around 2.5% of the sample goes to the ten largest clones. The source was CD4+ or CD8+ T cells sorted from blood, collected in a trial of the OX40 agonist ivuxolimab. Source of these receptors: an adult with an advanced solid tumor such as melanoma, head and neck, liver or kidney cancer.

The chain has TRBV11-2 and TRBJ1-1, with 10 bases lining up with TRBD1. The CDR3 is 15 amino acids. Germline values: CDR1 SGHAT, CDR2 FQNNGV. Trimming cost V 0 bases and J 5 bases; bases outside gene matches: 3. The CDR3 loop reads CASSLDSGQGTEAFF. The DNA of the CDR3 is TGTGCCAGCAGCTTAGATTCGGGACAGGGGACTGAAGCTTTCTTT. Complete variable domain (other parts from reference TRBV11-2 and TRBJ1-1): EAGVAQSPRYKIIEKRQSVAFWCNPISGHATLYWYQQILGQGPKLLIQFQNNGVVDDSQLPKDRFSAERLKGVDSTLKIQPAKLEDSAVYLCASSLDSGQGTEAFFGQGTRLTVV.

The J gene is TRBJ1-2, the V gene TRBV5-6; D might be TRBD1 (6 bases). Germline V gene sequence: CDR1 SGHDT, CDR2 YYEEEE. CDR3 length: 14 amino acids. Trimming cost V 4 bases and J 4 bases, with 14 bases left between them. The CDR3 region has the DNA TGTGCCAGCAGCCGGGACACCTTGAGCTATGGCTACACCTTC. Protein: CASSRDTLSYGYTF.

This chain joins TRBV5-1 and TRBJ2-5, with D possibly matching TRBD2 (5 bases). Trimming removed 0 bases from V and 5 bases from J, with 14 bases in between. Per germline, CDR1 SGHRS and CDR2 YFSETQ. The CDR3 covers 15 residues. This CDR3 reads CASSLEPGLGETQYF. CDR3 nucleotides: TGCGCCAGCAGCTTGGAACCTGGACTTGGGGAGACCCAGTACTTC.

The CDR3 DNA reads as TGTGCCAGCAGCTTATGGACTAGTCGTAATGAGCAGTTCTTC. This codes for CASSLWTSRNEQFF. V gene TRBV11-2 combines with J gene TRBJ2-1; 7 bases line up with TRBD2. The V segment lost 2 bases and the J segment 7 bases; nucleotides outside the gene matches: 5. This CDR3 has 14 amino acids. The V gene's germline CDR1 is SGHAT and CDR2 FQNNGV.

V usage is TRBV9 and J usage is TRBJ1-3; D is possibly TRBD1 (5 bases). Trimming shortened V by 0 bases and J by 0 bases, and 13 bases separated the two germline ends. The CDR3 contains 17 residues. Germline assignment: CDR1 SGDLS and CDR2 YYNGEE. The CDR3 reads CASSVDGDRISGNTIYF. For the CDR3, the DNA is TGTGCCAGCAGCGTAGATGGCGACAGAATCTCTGGAAACACCATATATTTT.

This clone was observed once. The gene calls are TRBV5-6 and TRBJ2-7; 11 bases agree with TRBD1. The CDR3 is 15 amino acids. Germline V gene lookup returns CDR1 SGHDT and CDR2 YYEEEE. Germline trimming cut 4 bases from V and 0 bases from J; bases unmatched to any gene: 3. The CDR3 protein is CASSQGQGVSYEQYF. The CDR3, as DNA: TGTGCCAGCAGCCAGGGACAGGGGGTCTCCTACGAGCAGTACTTC.

The rearrangement links TRBV10-3 to TRBJ2-7; D may be TRBD2 (6 bases). The germline V gene has CDR1 ENHRY and CDR2 SYGVKD. This CDR3 region has 12 residues. Between the trimmed V and J ends, which lost 6 bases and 2 bases, there was a span of 8 bases. As DNA, the CDR3 is TGTGCCATCAGCCCGGGAGCCTACGAGCAGTACTTC. As protein: CAISPGAYEQYF.

This clone was observed a handful of times. The CDR3: CAISESLLAFYEQYF. The DNA for the CDR3 is TGTGCCATCAGTGAGTCCTTACTAGCCTTCTACGAGCAGTACTTC. The V and J genes are TRBV10-3 and TRBJ2-7; possibly TRBD2 for D (6 bases). The CDR3 is made up of 15 amino acids. V was trimmed by 0 bases and J by 3 bases, leaving 12 bases between them. Germline assignment: CDR1 ENHRY and CDR2 SYGVKD.

The chain links TRBV30 to TRBJ2-4; D unclear. CDR3 length equals 15 residues. V was clipped by 0 bases and J by 0 bases, with 9 bases between them. CDR1 and CDR2 (germline): GTSNPN, SVGIG (reference sequence). The CDR3 coding sequence is TGTGCCTGGAGTGTACGTGGGGAAGCCAAAAACATTCAGTACTTC. Amino acid sequence: CAWSVRGEAKNIQYF.

The chain has TRBV5-1 and TRBJ2-3; D is undetermined. CDR1 is SGHRS, CDR2 YFSETQ, per germline. The CDR3 is made up of 15 amino acids. V dropped 9 bases and J dropped 0 bases, with 17 bases sitting between them. Here the CDR3 DNA reads TGCGCCACCACCCGCGACGGAACTAGCACAGATACGCAGTATTTT. It codes for CATTRDGTSTDTQYF.

V and J are TRBV25-1 and TRBJ1-2; D uncertain. V lost 1 base and J lost 8, with 11 bases in between. There are 13 residues in the CDR3. Germline CDR1 and CDR2: MGHDK and SYGVNS. CDR3: CASSESWRGGYTF. DNA of the CDR3: TGTGCCAGCAGTGAATCCTGGCGTGGGGGCTACACCTTC.

The V gene is TRBV5-1, the J gene TRBJ2-1, with D unresolved. The CDR3 is made up of 15 amino acids. The germline V and J ends were trimmed by 3 bases and 0 bases, with 10 bases remaining between them. CDR1 is SGHRS, CDR2 YFSETQ, per germline. The CDR3 DNA is TGCGCCAGCAGCTATCAACAGAGCTCCTACAATGAGCAGTTCTTC. It translates to CASSYQQSSYNEQFF.

The chain employs TRBV6-5 and TRBJ2-3; TRBD1 matches at 9 bases. The CDR3 runs 15 residues. The trim removed 5 bases at V and 4 bases at J, leaving 7 bases unmatched. CDR1 and CDR2 (germline): MNHEY, SVGAGI. CDR3 residues: CASSKQGAAADTQYF. Written as DNA, the CDR3 is TGTGCCAGCAGTAAACAGGGGGCCGCGGCAGATACGCAGTATTTT.

V is TRBV2 and J is TRBJ2-7, with TRBD1 matching 7 bases. The J segment lost 0 bases and the V segment lost 5 bases, leaving 7 bases of the junction unmatched. The germline CDR1 and CDR2 sequences are SNHLY and FYNNEI. The CDR3 is 15 residues long. The CDR3 DNA is TGTGCCAGCAGTTTCGACAGGGACACCTCCTACGAGCAGTACTTC. As protein: CASSFDRDTSYEQYF.